The rows below give T cell receptor beta chains drawn from one sample of a study of radiotherapy plus CTLA-4 blockade in lung cancer. Produced via immunoSEQ multiplex PCR; TCRdb's table is partial and in-frame only. Among about 49,000 clones listed, around 69% were seen once. Here the sequenced sample was peripheral blood, taken from a patient treated with radiotherapy plus ipilimumab. The source is a human donor with non-small cell lung cancer who had stable disease on radiotherapy plus ipilimumab. Each CDR3 is given with its conserved first and last residue. The D gene is left open where the match is weak. Clone size appears in some rows only: once, few, many, or a class for an expanded clone.

V	size	D	J	DNA	CDR3
TRBV18	-	-	TRBJ1-1	TGTGCCAGCTCACCAGACAGGATCACTGAAGCTTTCTTT	CASSPDRITEAFF
TRBV7-2	few	TRBD1	TRBJ1-2	TGTGCCAGCAGCCCTCGGACAGGGCCTAGCTATGGCTACACCTTC	CASSPRTGPSYGYTF
TRBV25-1	once	-	TRBJ1-2	TGTGCCAGCAGTGTCGGGACTGGCTACACCTTC	CASSVGTGYTF
TRBV9	-	-	TRBJ1-4	TGTGCCAGCAGCGTAGAGGCGGGGAGGAGTGAAAAACTGTTTTTT	CASSVEAGRSEKLFF
TRBV29-1	-	TRBD1	TRBJ2-2	TGCAGCGTTCCCGGGACAGGGAGGACAGGGGAGCTGTTTTTT	CSVPGTGRTGELFF
TRBV6-1	few	TRBD1	TRBJ1-3	TGTGCCAGCAGTGGAAGGGACAGGTTTGGAAACACCATATATTTT	CASSGRDRFGNTIYF
TRBV4-2	-	TRBD1	TRBJ1-5	TGTGCCCGAGCCGGGACAGCCTTTAGCAATCAGCCCCAGCATTTT	CARAGTAFSNQPQHF
TRBV10-3	-	TRBD1	TRBJ1-3	TGTGCCATCAGGACAGGGGATTCTGGAAACACCATATATTTT	CAIRTGDSGNTIYF
TRBV10-2	-	TRBD1	TRBJ1-2	TGCGCCAGCAGTGAGTCCGTAGGGGGCCCTAAGTATGGCTACACCTTC	CASSESVGGPKYGYTF
TRBV5-5	-	-	TRBJ1-5	TGTGCCAGCAGCTTGGCCTCACAGGGCAATCAGCCCCAGCATTTT	CASSLASQGNQPQHF
TRBV6-1	-	-	TRBJ2-5	TGTGCCAGCTCCCGGGACCCCGTGGGAGAGACCCAGTACTTC	CASSRDPVGETQYF
TRBV4-2	-	TRBD2	TRBJ2-5	TGTGCCAGCAGCCAAGATGGTGCAGCGGGGGGCCGAGAGACCCAGTACTTC	CASSQDGAAGGRETQYF
TRBV20-1	-	-	TRBJ1-1	TGCAGTGCTAGGGGGAGGACTGAAGCTTTCTTT	CSARGRTEAFF
TRBV7-9	few	-	TRBJ2-6	TGTGCCAGCAGCTCCTCTCCCTCTGGGGCCAACGTCCTGACTTTC	CASSSSPSGANVLTF
TRBV5-6	-	-	TRBJ1-4	TGTGCCAGCAGCTTGCGTCAGGGCAAGGGTAATGAAAAACTGTTTTTT	CASSLRQGKGNEKLFF
TRBV4-1	-	-	TRBJ2-7	TGCGCCAGCAGCCAAGACAGCTCGGGGACATACGAGCAGTACTTC	CASSQDSSGTYEQYF
TRBV10-3	-	TRBD1	TRBJ1-2	TGTGCCATCAGTACCGGACAGGGGGCTGTGGGCTACACCTTC	CAISTGQGAVGYTF
TRBV7-8	-	TRBD1	TRBJ1-2	TGTGCCAGCAGCGTAACCGGGACAGGGGCTTATGGCTACACCTTC	CASSVTGTGAYGYTF
TRBV18	-	TRBD2	TRBJ2-2	TGTGCCAGCTCGCCTCCGGGACTAGCGAATAGCGGGGAGCTGTTTTTT	CASSPPGLANSGELFF
TRBV6-5	-	TRBD2	TRBJ2-1	TGTGCCAGCAGTTACAGAACTAGCGGGGCCAGGAATGAGCAGTTCTTC	CASSYRTSGARNEQFF
TRBV2	-	-	TRBJ1-2	TGTGCCAGCAGTGATCAGGGTCTCGGCTATGGCTACACCTTC	CASSDQGLGYGYTF
TRBV28	-	-	TRBJ2-1	TGTGCCAGCAGTTTCCTGCTCAATGAGCAGTTCTTC	CASSFLLNEQFF
TRBV7-2	-	-	TRBJ2-6	TGTGCCAGCAGCTTAGTTGCAGGGGTGCTAGCTGGGGCCAACGTCCTGACTTTC	CASSLVAGVLAGANVLTF
TRBV5-8	-	TRBD1	TRBJ2-7	TGTGCCAGCAGCACCCTCCCGGGACAGGTCCACTACGAGCAGTACTTC	CASSTLPGQVHYEQYF
TRBV7-9	-	TRBD1	TRBJ1-6	TGTGCCAGCAGCTTAATGGACAGGGTCGGTTCACCCCTCCACTTT	CASSLMDRVGSPLHF
TRBV18	-	TRBD1	TRBJ2-6	TGTGCCAGCTCACCCGGACAGGGCGCCAACGTCCTGACTTTC	CASSPGQGANVLTF
TRBV7-9	-	-	TRBJ2-1	TGTGCCAGCACCCCTCGGAGGGGTGGGAGTTCCTACAATGAGCAGTTCTTC	CASTPRRGGSSYNEQFF
TRBV15	-	TRBD2	TRBJ2-3	TGTGCCACCAGCAGAGATCTCCTAGCGGGGGGGCACACAGATACGCAGTATTTT	CATSRDLLAGGHTDTQYF
TRBV11-2	-	TRBD1	TRBJ1-1	TGTGCCAGCAGTCGTACAGGGGCTGAAGCTTTCTTT	CASSRTGAEAFF
TRBV14	few	-	TRBJ2-2	TGTGCCAGCAGCCCCCTTCGCGGGACGAACACCGGGGAGCTGTTTTTT	CASSPLRGTNTGELFF
TRBV15	-	-	TRBJ2-3	TGTGCCACCAGCAGAGGAGGGCGCGGGACAGATACGCAGTATTTT	CATSRGGRGTDTQYF
TRBV6-1	-	-	TRBJ1-5	TGTGCCAGCGGGGCAGGGATGGGTCAGCCCCAGCATTTT	CASGAGMGQPQHF
TRBV10-1	once	-	TRBJ2-3	TGCGCCAGCAGCCCCGGCGCAGATACGCAGTATTTT	CASSPGADTQYF
TRBV27	-	-	TRBJ2-3	TGTGCCAGCAGTTTTTTCGGAGATACGCAGTATTTT	CASSFFGDTQYF
TRBV6-1	-	-	TRBJ2-5	TGTGCCAGCAGTCAACAACAGCGGGAGACCCAGTACTTC	CASSQQQRETQYF
TRBV4-3	-	TRBD1	TRBJ1-2	TGCGCCAGCAGCCAAGAAACCGGGACAGGGGTTGGCTACACCTTC	CASSQETGTGVGYTF
TRBV6-6	few	-	TRBJ2-5	TGTGCCAGCAGTCCCTACCGGGACACCGGCCAAGAGACCCAGTACTTC	CASSPYRDTGQETQYF
TRBV5-1	-	TRBD1	TRBJ2-4	TGCGCCAGCAGCCCGGACAGGGGTGACATTCAGTACTTC	CASSPDRGDIQYF
TRBV9	-	-	TRBJ2-3	TGTGCCAGCAGCCCCGGGACCGTCCCAAACACAGATACGCAGTATTTT	CASSPGTVPNTDTQYF
TRBV7-9	-	TRBD2	TRBJ2-3	TGTGCCAGCAGCACCCGTGTTGGACTAGGCGGATCAGATACGCAGTATTTT	CASSTRVGLGGSDTQYF
TRBV5-4	-	TRBD2	TRBJ2-1	TGTGCCAGCAGCTTGTCGGGACTAGGATTCTTCGAGCAGTTCTTC	CASSLSGLGFFEQFF
TRBV9	-	-	TRBJ2-5	TGTGCCAGCAGCGTAGAAGGGGGGATGGAGACCCAGTACTTC	CASSVEGGMETQYF
TRBV12-5	-	-	TRBJ1-5	TGTGCTAGTGGACCGACAGGTCTTGGCAATCAGCCCCAGCATTTT	CASGPTGLGNQPQHF
TRBV5-4	-	-	TRBJ2-7	TGTGCCAGCAGCTTAGGGGGGGCGGGCTACGAGCAGTACTTC	CASSLGGAGYEQYF
TRBV2	-	-	TRBJ1-1	TGTGCCAGCACCGATACAGAGAACACTGAAGCTTTCTTT	CASTDTENTEAFF
TRBV7-2	-	-	TRBJ1-4	TGTGCCAGCAGCTTAGGGGGGACAAGGGGACGTGAAAAACTGTTTTTT	CASSLGGTRGREKLFF
TRBV6-5	-	-	TRBJ1-1	TGTGCCAGCAGCTACGGGGGCCGTAACACTGAAGCTTTCTTT	CASSYGGRNTEAFF
TRBV19	-	-	TRBJ1-4	TGTGCCAGTAGCCCGACAGCAACTCCTAATGAAAAACTGTTTTTT	CASSPTATPNEKLFF
TRBV4-1	-	TRBD1	TRBJ1-5	TGCGCCAGCAGACAAGACAGGGGGAACAATCAGCCCCAGCATTTT	CASRQDRGNNQPQHF
TRBV7-2	-	TRBD1	TRBJ2-5	TGTGCCAGCAGCGGAACAGGGGGGCAACGCCAAGAGACCCAGTACTTC	CASSGTGGQRQETQYF
TRBV7-6	-	TRBD1	TRBJ1-2	TGTGCCAGCAGCTCCAGGACAGGGGATAACTATGGCTACACCTTC	CASSSRTGDNYGYTF
TRBV19	few	-	TRBJ2-2	TGTGCCAGTAGTAATACCGGGGCCAACACCGGGGAGCTGTTTTTT	CASSNTGANTGELFF
TRBV7-2	-	-	TRBJ1-5	TGTGCCAGCAGCTTAGCTGGCCCCGCTAATCAGCCCCAGCATTTT	CASSLAGPANQPQHF
TRBV9	-	-	TRBJ1-6	TGTGCCAGCAGCGAACAGGGTGGCGGGGTACGTTCACCCCTCCACTTT	CASSEQGGGVRSPLHF